Following are 14 T cell receptor beta chains from one sample sequenced in a study of beta chain features in type 1 diabetes. Of the isolated RNA, all was reverse transcribed, and so the sequenced material was expressed TCRB transcripts. TCRdb keeps only in-frame clones here, not all; method: immunoSEQ multiplex PCR. The repertoire consists of roughly 170,000 clones, with roughly an eighth occurring once and the leading ten covering 0.62%. The source material was central memory CD4+ T cells from blood. The receptors stem from a woman between 18 and 29 years old in good health.

This clone was counted between two and nine times. This rearrangement joins TRBV6-5 to TRBJ2-1, with D possibly being TRBD2 (6 bases). V was trimmed by 0 bases and J by 10 bases, leaving 13 bases between them. CDR3 length: 14 amino acids. Germline V CDR1 and CDR2: MNHEY, SVGAGI. CDR3 residues: CASSYSSGAGEQFF. The CDR3 DNA sequence: TGTGCCAGCAGTTACTCGTCTGGAGCGGGCGAGCAGTTCTTC.

The table lists this clone with a few counts. The rearrangement links TRBV29-1 to TRBJ1-1; TRBD1 aligns across 8 bases. The CDR3 length is 13 residues. Germline V gene sequence: CDR1 SQVTM, CDR2 ANQGSEA. Losses at the gene ends were 6 bases for V and 10 bases for J; bases not matched to a gene: 13. This CDR3 is CSVDREDVALAFF. CDR3 in DNA: TGCAGCGTGGACAGGGAGGATGTCGCTCTAGCTTTCTTT.

The rearrangement links TRBV18 to TRBJ2-6, with D unresolved. Trimming removed 6 bases at V and 0 bases at J, with 12 bases between. The CDR3 consists of 16 residues. Germline-derived CDR1 and CDR2 are KGHSH and LQKENI. The CDR3 protein is CASSLETVSGANVLTF. CDR3 DNA sequence: TGTGCCAGCTCCCTGGAGACGGTCTCTGGGGCCAACGTCCTGACTTTC.

In this sample, this clone turned up a few times. This chain connects TRBV7-2 to TRBJ2-7, with 8 bases aligning to TRBD2. Germline V lookup: CDR1 SGHTA, CDR2 FQGNSA. Trimming took 2 bases from V and 1 from J; bases not matched to a gene: 4. The CDR3 is 15 residues long. The CDR3 nucleotides read TGTGCCAGCAGCTTAACTCTAGCGGGTTCCTACGAGCAGTACTTC. This sequence encodes CASSLTLAGSYEQYF.

The chain has TRBV7-2 and TRBJ1-1; D is unresolved. Deletions cut 1 base from V and 9 bases from J, with 15 bases between. Germline V gene sequence: CDR1 SGHTA, CDR2 FQGNSA. CDR3 length: 14 residues. CDR3 bases: TGTGCCAGCAGCTTAGGAGTGCATGATGTACAAGCTTTCTTT. Translation gives CASSLGVHDVQAFF.

This clone appeared a few times. This chain uses TRBV9 with TRBJ2-1; 10 nucleotides match TRBD2. Germline V gives CDR1 SGDLS, CDR2 YYNGEE. V trimming: 3 bases; J trimming: 7 bases; junction bases outside the gene matches: 16. CDR3 length: 18 amino acids. The CDR3 is CASSGLWGAGGPGNEQFF. The CDR3 DNA is TGTGCCAGCAGCGGACTTTGGGGAGCGGGAGGGCCGGGGAATGAGCAGTTCTTC.

This clone was seen more than once but under ten times. This chain connects TRBV30 to TRBJ1-5; D gene unclear. This CDR3 has 14 residues. With 4 bases removed from V and 1 base from J, the gap between germline ends came to 11 bases. Germline CDR1 is GTSNPN and CDR2 is SVGIG (reference sequence). The CDR3 loop is CAWNSAGSNQPQHF. For the CDR3, the DNA is TGTGCCTGGAATTCGGCGGGGAGCAATCAGCCCCAGCATTTT.

The V gene is TRBV5-4, the J gene TRBJ1-4; D is possibly TRBD1 (6 bases). Trimming removed 4 bases at V and 8 bases at J, with 12 bases between. CDR1 is SGHNT and CDR2 is YYREEE in the germline V gene (reference sequence). This CDR3 has 13 residues. The CDR3 DNA reads as TGTGCCAGCAGCCGTGGACAGACGGAAAAACTGTTTTTT. Translation gives CASSRGQTEKLFF.

The chain couples TRBV27 to TRBJ2-1, with 7 bases fitting TRBD1. The germline V gene has CDR1 MNHEY and CDR2 SMNVEV (reference sequence). Unmatched junction bases numbered 6, after V lost 4 bases and J lost 6 bases. The CDR3 loop spans 14 amino acids. The CDR3 here is CASSYTGTANEQFF. The CDR3 DNA sequence: TGTGCCAGCAGTTATACCGGGACAGCCAATGAGCAGTTCTTC.

The table lists this clone with a few counts. The chain couples TRBV28 to TRBJ1-5; TRBD1 is a possible D gene (5 bases). The germline V and J ends were trimmed by 8 bases and 9 bases, with 8 bases remaining between them. The V gene's germline CDR1 is MDHEN and CDR2 SYDVKM. This CDR3 has 10 residues. CDR3 sequence: CASGTLPQHF. CDR3 sequence (DNA): TGTGCCAGCGGGACTTTGCCCCAGCATTTT. Using reference TRBV28 and TRBJ1-5 for the parts outside the CDR3, the full variable domain is DVKVTQSSRYLVKRTGEKVFLECVQDMDHENMFWYRQDPGLGLRLIYFSYDVKMKEKGDIPEGYSVSREKKERFSLILESASTNQTSMYLCASGTLPQHFGDGTRLSIL.

The genes are TRBV6-5 and TRBJ1-5; tentatively, D is TRBD1 (6 bases). The germline V gene has CDR1 MNHEY and CDR2 SVGAGI. With 8 bases removed from V and 4 bases from J, the gap between germline ends came to 18 bases. The CDR3 loop spans 15 amino acids. CDR3 DNA: TGTGCCAGCGCTTCGACCTCTAGGGGGAATCAGCCCCAGCATTTT. As protein: CASASTSRGNQPQHF.

This clone has more than one count but fewer than ten. A read error may account for a junction end that differs from germline. The V call is TRBV4-1, the J call TRBJ2-7, with 12 bases that match TRBD2. This CDR3 has 16 amino acids. Germline V gene data show CDR1 as MGHRA and CDR2 as YSYEKL. This CDR3 is CASSRIASGRATGEVF. DNA of the CDR3: TGCGCCAGCAGCCGGATAGCTAGCGGGAGGGCCACGGGTGAGGTCTTC.

This clone was observed a handful of times. The J gene is TRBJ1-2, the V gene TRBV11-3; D uncertain. V was pared by 5 bases and J by 0 bases, with 7 bases between. The germline CDR1 and CDR2 sequences are SGHNT and YENEEA. The CDR3 totals 13 residues. This chain's CDR3 is CASSRGANYGYTF. In nucleotides, the CDR3 is TGTGCCAGCAGCCGGGGAGCTAACTATGGCTACACCTTC.

This clone was seen a handful of times. The V gene is TRBV5-1, the J gene TRBJ1-1; maybe TRBD1 (6 bases). Trimming shortened V by 7 bases and J by 4 bases, and 17 bases separated the two germline ends. This CDR3 spans 14 amino acids. Germline CDR1 reads SGHRS; CDR2 reads YFSETQ. In DNA form, the CDR3 reads TGCGCCAGCGGATTAACAGGGCCGAGCACTGAAGCTTTCTTT. Protein sequence: CASGLTGPSTEAFF.